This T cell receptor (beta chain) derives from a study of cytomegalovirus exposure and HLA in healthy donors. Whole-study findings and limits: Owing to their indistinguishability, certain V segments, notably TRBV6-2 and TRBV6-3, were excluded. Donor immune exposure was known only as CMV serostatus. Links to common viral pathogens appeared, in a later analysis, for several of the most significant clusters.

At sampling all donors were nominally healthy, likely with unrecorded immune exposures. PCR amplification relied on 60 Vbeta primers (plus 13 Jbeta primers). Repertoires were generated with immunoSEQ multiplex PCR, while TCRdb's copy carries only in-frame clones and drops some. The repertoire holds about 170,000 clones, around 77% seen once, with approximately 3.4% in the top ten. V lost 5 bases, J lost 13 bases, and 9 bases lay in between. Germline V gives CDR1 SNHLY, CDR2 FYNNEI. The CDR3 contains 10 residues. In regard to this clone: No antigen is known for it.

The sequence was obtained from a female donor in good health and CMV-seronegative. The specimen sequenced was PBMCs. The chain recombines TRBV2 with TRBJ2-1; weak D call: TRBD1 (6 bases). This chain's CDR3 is CASSRTVQFF. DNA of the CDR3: TGTGCCAGCAGTAGGACAGTCCAGTTCTTC.